The entry that follows covers one T cell receptor beta chain sequence. CDR3 size: 21 residues. V lost 0 bases and J 3 bases, leaving 30 bases between the germline ends. Using immunoSEQ multiplex PCR, the repertoire was profiled, and TCRdb retains in-frame clones only, with some absent. The data show approximately 470,000 clones, about 78% seen once. This record comes from a study of shared clonotypes between healthy human individuals. The receptor was derived from a woman aged 40 to 49 in good health. Some clones in this sample may be carry-over from other donors' samples. V and J are TRBV23-1 and TRBJ2-7; D may be TRBD1 or TRBD2 (5 bases each). TRBV23-1 is designated an ORF whose function remains uncertain. Sequencing used PBMCs. CDR3 DNA sequence: TGCGCCAGCAGTCAATCGGTGTCCCCAGGGCGTGTGGCTAGCTTCTTCTACGAGCAGTACTTC. It is translated as CASSQSVSPGRVASFFYEQYF.